Presented here are 19 T cell receptor beta chains from one specimen sequenced in a study of blood T cell repertoires in COVID-19 (dated by TCRdb to the early 2020s). The library was generated by the immunoSEQ multiplex PCR assay. In its TCRdb copy, this immuneACCESS table keeps in-frame sequences only and misses some clones. Where compared with another copy, unresolved V genes explain less than half of these, and the others have no known cause. Counted in this sample were over 200,000 clones; 75% to 85% of them appeared once. About 9.3% of the sample goes to the ten largest clones. Sequenced: PBMCs or T cells enriched from blood (not recorded which). The origin of the receptors is a man aged 35 to 55 who had recovered from COVID-19.

This rearrangement joins TRBV7-6 to TRBJ2-3, with 8 bases identical to TRBD2. The CDR3 is 14 residues long. Per germline, CDR1 SGHVS and CDR2 FNYEAQ. After removal of 2 bases from V and 3 bases from J, the junction contained 1 base not matched to a gene. CDR3 in DNA: TGTGCCAGCAGCTTAACGGGGGGGACAGATACGCAGTATTTT. The encoded protein is CASSLTGGTDTQYF. Supplemented by reference TRBV7-6 and TRBJ2-3, the full variable domain reads GAGVSQSPRYKVTKRGQDVALRCDPISGHVSLYWYRQALGQGPEFLTYFNYEAQQDKSGLPNDRFSAERPEGSISTLTIQRTEQRDSAMYRCASSLTGGTDTQYFGPGTRLTVL.

The chain is built from TRBV2 and TRBJ2-4; D is perhaps TRBD2 (6 bases). CDR1 and CDR2 (germline): SNHLY, FYNNEI. Trimming took off 9 bases at V and 0 bases at J, with 9 bases between the two ends. This CDR3 contains 13 residues. In DNA form, the CDR3 reads TGTGCCAGTTCGACTAGAGCCAAAAACATTCAGTACTTC. Translating gives CASSTRAKNIQYF.

This chain connects TRBV24-1 to TRBJ1-5, with 7 bases aligning to TRBD1. Per the germline V gene, CDR1 is KGHDR and CDR2 is SFDVKD. CDR3 size: 18 residues. Trimming cost V 3 bases and J 1 base; bases outside gene matches: 11. The CDR3 reads CATSDAYDRAESNQPQHF. CDR3 nucleotides: TGTGCCACCAGTGATGCCTACGACAGGGCTGAGAGCAATCAGCCCCAGCATTTT.

This chain connects TRBV24-1 to TRBJ2-5; TRBD1 aligns across 9 bases. J was trimmed by 5 bases and V by 2 bases; bases with no gene match: 5. The CDR3 spans 15 residues. Germline V gives CDR1 KGHDR, CDR2 SFDVKD. The CDR3 DNA is TGTGCCACCAGTGATTGGGGACAGGGACGTGAGACCCAGTACTTC. Translation gives CATSDWGQGRETQYF.

This clone occurred once. The CDR3 sequence is CASTRGEGNSPLHF. CDR3 coding DNA: TGTGCCAGTACCAGAGGGGAGGGAAATTCACCCCTCCACTTT. The chain recombines TRBV19 with TRBJ1-6, with D possibly matching TRBD1 (5 bases). The V end was cut by 7 bases, the J end by 7 bases, with 14 bases between. CDR1 and CDR2 (germline): LNHDA, SQIVND (reference sequence). The CDR3 is 14 residues long.

The chain uses TRBV2 and TRBJ2-5, with 9 bases matching TRBD2. The CDR3 extends over 14 amino acids. V gave up 6 bases and J gave up 6 bases; unmatched junction bases: 8. Germline lookup yields CDR1 SNHLY and CDR2 FYNNEI. In nucleotides, the CDR3 is TGTGCCAGCAGACCGGGACTAGCTAGGCAGACCCAGTACTTC. It specifies CASRPGLARQTQYF.

The rearrangement joins TRBV3-1 (or the pseudogene TRBV3-2) to TRBJ2-1; TRBD1 might be the D (5 bases). The CDR3 contains 12 residues. V dropped 4 bases and J dropped 10 bases, with 11 bases sitting between them. The V gene's germline CDR1 is LGHDT and CDR2 YNNKEL (reference sequence). Here the CDR3 reads CASSPQSGEQFF. The CDR3 DNA follows: TGTGCCAGCAGCCCTCAGTCAGGGGAGCAGTTCTTC.

The chain has TRBV4-2 and TRBJ2-3; D is possibly TRBD2 (6 bases). The CDR3 runs 15 residues. With 4 bases removed from V and 7 bases from J, the gap between germline ends came to 18 bases. Germline V gene lookup returns CDR1 LGHNA and CDR2 YNFKEQ. The CDR3 region is CASSPAITGVYTQYF. The CDR3, as DNA: TGTGCCAGCAGCCCGGCCATCACGGGAGTTTATACGCAGTATTTT.

CDR3 region: CASSQGVEFSYEQYF. CDR3 nucleotide sequence: TGCGCCAGCAGCCAAGGAGTCGAGTTCTCCTACGAGCAGTACTTC. The chain recombines TRBV4-1 with TRBJ2-7; D is undetermined. The V end lost 1 base, the J end lost 0 bases, and 10 bases lay between the germline ends. Germline V gene sequence: CDR1 MGHRA, CDR2 YSYEKL. This CDR3 region has 15 residues.

The chain carries TRBV10-3 and TRBJ2-3; 11 positions agree with TRBD2. The CDR3 has 14 amino acids. After removal of 10 bases from V and 6 bases from J, the junction contained 9 bases not matched to a gene. From germline, CDR1 is ENHRY and CDR2 SYGVKD. The chain's CDR3 is CATAGLADEDTQYF. Written as DNA, the CDR3 is TGTGCCACCGCGGGACTAGCGGACGAGGATACGCAGTATTTT.

The V call is TRBV11-2, the J call TRBJ2-2; TRBD1 is a possible D gene (6 bases). There are 15 residues in the CDR3. Germline V lookup: CDR1 SGHAT, CDR2 FQNNGV. Trimming removed 5 bases from V and 1 base from J, with 11 bases in between. CDR3 nucleotide sequence: TGTGCCAGCAGCCACAGGGAAGGGAACACCGGGGAGCTGTTTTTT. Translated: CASSHREGNTGELFF.

V usage is TRBV30 and J usage is TRBJ1-2; D is perhaps TRBD1 (6 bases). Trimming took off 0 bases at V and 7 bases at J, with 15 bases between the two ends. Germline values: CDR1 GTSNPN, CDR2 SVGIG (reference sequence). The CDR3 sequence is 14 residues long. CDR3 nucleotide sequence: TGTGCCTGGAGTGTACCTAGGACAGTTGGTGGCTACACCTTC. Its translation is CAWSVPRTVGGYTF. Full variable domain (missing parts from reference TRBV30 and TRBJ1-2): SQTIHQWPATLVQPVGSPLSLECTVEGTSNPNLYWYRQAAGRGLQLLFYSVGIGQISSEVPQNLSASRPQDRQFILSSKKLLLSDSGFYLCAWSVPRTVGGYTFGSGTRLTVV.

The V gene is TRBV11-2, the J gene TRBJ2-5; D is uncertain. Germline CDR1 SGHAT, CDR2 FQNNGV. CDR3 length: 14 amino acids. The V gene lost 3 bases and the J gene lost 1 base, with 9 bases spanning the gap. The CDR3 spells CASSLGTFQETQYF. Written as DNA, the CDR3 is TGTGCCAGCAGCTTGGGCACTTTCCAAGAGACCCAGTACTTC.

This chain uses TRBV18 with TRBJ1-4; D remains ambiguous. The V end lost 2 bases, the J end lost 4 bases, and 5 bases lay between the germline ends. The CDR3 spans 13 residues. Germline loops: CDR1 KGHSH, CDR2 LQKENI. CDR3 region: CASSPSGNEKLFF. CDR3 in DNA: TGTGCCAGCTCACCATCCGGTAATGAAAAACTGTTTTTT. Full variable domain (rest looked up from reference TRBV18 and TRBJ1-4): NAGVMQNPRHLVRRRGQEARLRCSPMKGHSHVYWYRQLPEEGLKFMVYLQKENIIDESGMPKERFSAEFPKEGPSILRIQQVVRGDSAAYFCASSPSGNEKLFFGSGTQLSVL.

V usage is TRBV28 and J usage is TRBJ1-1, with 7 bases lining up with TRBD1. This CDR3 spans 14 amino acids. The V gene end was trimmed by 7 bases and the J gene end by 1 base; junction bases not matched to a gene: 6. Germline-derived CDR1 and CDR2 are MDHEN and SYDVKM. The CDR3 region has the DNA TGTGCCAGCACCGTGACAGGGCCGAACACTGAAGCTTTCTTT. As protein: CASTVTGPNTEAFF.

This rearrangement joins TRBV7-2 to TRBJ2-7; TRBD1 aligns across 7 bases. V shed 4 bases, J shed 3 bases, and the junction held 9 bases outside the gene matches. The CDR3 has 15 amino acids. CDR1 and CDR2 from the germline V gene are SGHTA and FQGNSA. The CDR3: CASSYQTGIGYEQYF. The CDR3, as DNA: TGTGCCAGCAGCTATCAGACAGGGATTGGCTACGAGCAGTACTTC.

CDR3 coding DNA: TGTGCCACCGGTGGGGGGACAGGGCAGGAGACCCAGTACTTC. Its translation: CATGGGTGQETQYF. The V call is TRBV10-3, the J call TRBJ2-5, with 9 bases fitting TRBD1. Germline assignment: CDR1 ENHRY and CDR2 SYGVKD. This CDR3 has 14 residues. The ends lost 10 bases at V and 5 bases at J; junction bases unmatched: 11.

The chain is built from TRBV5-1 and TRBJ1-1; D is possibly TRBD1 (6 bases). With 4 bases removed from V and 2 bases from J, the gap between germline ends came to 12 bases. Germline CDR1 is SGHRS and CDR2 is YFSETQ. There are 14 residues in the CDR3. The CDR3 sequence is CASSISTGNTEAFF. CDR3 nucleotide sequence: TGCGCCAGCAGCATATCGACAGGAAACACTGAAGCTTTCTTT.

The chain carries TRBV20-1 and TRBJ2-3; D is unresolved. The CDR3 has 14 residues. Germline V CDR1 and CDR2: DFQATT, SNEGSKA (reference sequence). Trimming cost V 3 bases and J 1 base, with 11 bases left between them. In nucleotides, the CDR3 is TGCAGTGCTAGTGATCCGAGGCGCACAGATACGCAGTATTTT. The encoded protein is CSASDPRRTDTQYF.